This TCR beta chain was found in a study of cytomegalovirus exposure and HLA in healthy donors. Amplification used 60 Vbeta primers and 13 Jbeta primers. Profiled with immunoSEQ multiplex PCR; TCRdb holds only in-frame clones, not every one. Here the sample spans fewer than 130,000 clones, around four fifths being singletons. Trimming cost V 0 bases and J 8 bases, with 19 bases left between them. CDR1 and CDR2 from the germline V gene are MNHEY and SMNVEV (reference sequence). CDR3 length: 16 amino acids. A word on this clone: Its antigen is undetermined.

Study-level findings and limits: The study reported that TCR beta sequences accurately predicted HLA-A and HLA-B alleles in most subjects. Reported performance of the classifier showed diagnosis of cytomegalovirus status with high specificity and sensitivity. Later on, an analysis found that several of the most significant clusters appeared to be linked to common viral pathogens, which included parvovirus B19.

The chain has TRBV27 and TRBJ1-2; D perhaps matches TRBD1 (6 bases). What was sequenced was PBMCs. This receptor was identified in a man aged 25 to 40 in good health and CMV-seropositive. CDR3 DNA: TGTGCCAGCAGTTTATCGACAGGCGCCCTGGATACAGGCTACACCTTC. Encoded protein: CASSLSTGALDTGYTF.